The next 23 T cell receptor beta chains were all read from a single sample in a study of control samples from healthy donors and cancer patients. The protocol was immunoSEQ multiplex PCR, while the TCRdb copy is restricted to in-frame clones and leaves out a portion. The data contain about 92,000 clones, roughly four fifths of them singletons. The sequenced material came from blood. The receptors originated from an older woman in good health.

On this clone itself: Germline and junction disagree at one end, which may indicate a read error. The chain links TRBV13 to TRBJ2-1; 8 bases map to TRBD2. The CDR3 has 16 residues. Germline V gene data show CDR1 as PRHDT and CDR2 as FYEKMQ (reference sequence). The CDR3 here is CASSLIAGRALLSFIF. As DNA, the CDR3 is TGTGCCAGCAGCTTAATCGCCGGGAGGGCCCTTCTATCGTTTATCTTC.

The chain links TRBV12-3 or TRBV12-4 to TRBJ2-7, with D maybe TRBD2 (6 bases). The CDR3 spans 12 residues. V was trimmed by 5 bases and J by 6 bases, leaving 11 bases between them. The CDR3 nucleotides are TGTGCCAGCAGTCCGTCTAGCGTCGAGCAGTACTTC. As protein: CASSPSSVEQYF.

This clone was found a few times. The rearrangement uses TRBV27 and TRBJ2-2; 8 nucleotides align to TRBD1. From germline, CDR1 is MNHEY and CDR2 SMNVEV (reference sequence). Trimming took 2 bases from V and 4 from J; bases not matched to a gene: 3. There are 15 residues in the CDR3. The CDR3 spells CASSLMGQVTGELFF. The CDR3 nucleotides read TGTGCCAGCAGTTTAATGGGACAGGTCACCGGGGAGCTGTTTTTT.

This clone was counted between two and nine times. The chain couples TRBV11-1 to TRBJ2-2; 8 bases map to TRBD2. From germline, CDR1 is SGHAT and CDR2 FQDESV (reference sequence). CDR3 length: 16 amino acids. J was trimmed by 4 bases and V by 0 bases; bases with no gene match: 4. CDR3 sequence: CASSLAGRGSTGELFF. As DNA, the CDR3 is TGTGCCAGCAGCTTAGCCGGGAGGGGGAGCACCGGGGAGCTGTTTTTT.

The chain has TRBV5-1 and TRBJ2-7; D is uncertain. Between the trimmed V and J ends, which lost 1 base and 0 bases, there was a span of 8 bases. In germline, CDR1 is SGHRS, CDR2 YFSETQ. There are 14 residues in the CDR3. The CDR3 nucleotides are TGCGCCAGCAGCTTGTCGGGCTTCTCCTACGAGCAGTACTTC. This encodes CASSLSGFSYEQYF.

This sequence joins TRBV6-5 and TRBJ2-1, with D tentatively TRBD2 (6 bases). This CDR3 has 14 residues. Germline CDR1 MNHEY, CDR2 SVGAGI. V was clipped by 11 bases and J by 3 bases, with 17 bases between them. DNA of the CDR3: TGTGCCGCCGATGGACTAAAGGTCTACAATGAGCAGTTCTTC. This encodes CAADGLKVYNEQFF.

With regard to this clone: This may be a read error, as it is one base from a much larger clone. The chain has TRBV2 and TRBJ1-1, with a tentative D call TRBD1 (6 bases). V dropped 5 bases and J dropped 4 bases, with 8 bases sitting between them. The CDR3 covers 12 residues. The germline V gene encodes CDR1 SNHLY and CDR2 FYNNEI. The CDR3 nucleotides are TGTGCCAGCAGTTTCAGGGGCACTGAAGCTTTCTTT. Protein: CASSFRGTEAFF.

The chain uses TRBV7-2 and TRBJ2-7; 14 bases match TRBD2. V dropped 5 bases and J dropped 1; count of bases not matched to a gene: 4. The CDR3 consists of 16 residues. Germline V lookup: CDR1 SGHTA, CDR2 FQGNSA. Written as DNA, the CDR3 is TGTGCCAGCAGCCTTAGGACTAGCGGGAGGTCCTACGAGCAGTACTTC. Residues: CASSLRTSGRSYEQYF.

This chain links TRBV5-1 with TRBJ2-1; 11 bases match TRBD2. Germline loops: CDR1 SGHRS, CDR2 YFSETQ. The V and J ends lost 6 bases and 10 bases, in that order; junction bases with no gene match: 6. CDR3 length: 13 amino acids. The CDR3 DNA reads TGCGCCAGCACCCGGACTAGCGGGTCAGAGCAGTTCTTC. Its protein product is CASTRTSGSEQFF.

The CDR3 nucleotides read TGTGCCAGCAGTTTAATCAGGGGCAATCAGCCCCAGCATTTT. Its protein product is CASSLIRGNQPQHF. The chain uses TRBV28 and TRBJ1-5; possibly TRBD1 for D (5 bases). CDR1 is MDHEN, CDR2 SYDVKM, per germline. Between the trimmed V and J ends, which lost 2 bases and 2 bases, there was a span of 7 bases. This CDR3 spans 14 amino acids.

Only one count was recorded for this clone. The chain is built from TRBV3-1 (or the pseudogene TRBV3-2) and TRBJ2-2; D gene uncertain. Germline V gives CDR1 LGHDT, CDR2 YNNKEL (reference sequence). V dropped 1 base and J dropped 7 bases, with 7 bases sitting between them. The CDR3 length is 13 residues. The CDR3 nucleotides read TGTGCCAGCAGCCAAGTTCTGGTCGGGGAGCTGTTTTTT. Translated: CASSQVLVGELFF.

The chain carries TRBV9 and TRBJ1-3; TRBD1 is a possible D gene (6 bases). The V gene's germline CDR1 is SGDLS and CDR2 YYNGEE. With 4 bases removed from V and 1 base from J, the gap between germline ends came to 12 bases. This CDR3 region has 15 residues. The DNA for the CDR3 is TGTGCCAGCAGCCCCAGAGGGGGGTCTGGAAACACCATATATTTT. Its protein product is CASSPRGGSGNTIYF.

The V call is TRBV20-1, the J call TRBJ1-4; D uncertain. V dropped 3 bases and J dropped 2 bases, with 16 bases sitting between them. Looked up from germline, CDR1 is DFQATT and CDR2 is SNEGSKA (reference sequence). There are 16 residues in the CDR3. CDR3 sequence: CSASLGYGSTNEKLFF. CDR3 nucleotides: TGCAGTGCTAGTCTGGGGTATGGTTCCACTAATGAAAAACTGTTTTTT.

The J gene is TRBJ2-1, the V gene TRBV19, with 13 nucleotides matching TRBD2. CDR3 length equals 15 residues. The V and J ends lost 7 bases and 7 bases, in that order; junction bases with no gene match: 7. The germline V gene has CDR1 LNHDA and CDR2 SQIVND (reference sequence). CDR3 DNA sequence: TGTGCCAGTAAGGGACTAGCGGGAATAAGAAATGAGCAGTTCTTC. The encoded protein is CASKGLAGIRNEQFF.

The rearrangement links TRBV7-2 to TRBJ1-2; D ambiguous. Germline V lookup: CDR1 SGHTA, CDR2 FQGNSA. CDR3 length equals 14 residues. The V end lost 0 bases, the J end lost 3 bases, and 8 bases lay between the germline ends. As DNA, the CDR3 is TGTGCCAGCAGCTTAGCGACCGGGGACTATGGCTACACCTTC. Translated, it gives CASSLATGDYGYTF.

This clone was observed a handful of times. The CDR3 sequence is CASSLFPSGPYEQYF. CDR3 sequence (DNA): TGTGCCAGCAGTTTATTTCCTAGCGGGCCCTACGAGCAGTACTTC. This chain connects TRBV27 to TRBJ2-7; TRBD2 matches at 8 bases. The germline gives CDR1 MNHEY, CDR2 SMNVEV (reference sequence). V was clipped by 1 base and J by 2 bases; unmatched bases: 4. This CDR3 has 15 residues.

The chain has TRBV3-1 (or the pseudogene TRBV3-2) and TRBJ1-6; D possibly corresponds to TRBD1 (5 bases). The CDR3 runs to 17 residues. Germline assignment: CDR1 LGHDT and CDR2 YNNKEL (reference sequence). V was shortened by 5 bases and J by 6 bases, with 20 bases between the two germline ends. The CDR3 loop is CASSYLEQVWGNSPLHF. The CDR3 DNA is TGTGCCAGCAGCTATCTGGAACAGGTTTGGGGTAATTCACCCCTCCACTTT.

This chain links TRBV6-5 with TRBJ2-1; 11 bases agree with TRBD2. Germline values: CDR1 MNHEY, CDR2 SVGAGI. The CDR3 loop spans 11 amino acids. CDR3 region: CVTSGSDEQFF. For the CDR3, the DNA is TGTGTAACTAGCGGGAGCGATGAGCAGTTCTTC.

The rearrangement links TRBV28 to TRBJ2-7, with D hard to call. This CDR3 has 13 residues. V shed 8 bases and J shed 2 bases, with 13 bases lying between them. In germline, CDR1 is MDHEN, CDR2 SYDVKM. The DNA for the CDR3 is TGTGCCAGCGCGCCGGCAGGTCCCTACGAGCAGTACTTC. Encoded protein: CASAPAGPYEQYF.

The chain is built from TRBV6-4 and TRBJ2-2, with 7 bases lining up with TRBD1. J gave up 6 bases and V 5 bases, and 3 bases lay outside the gene matches. Germline V CDR1 and CDR2: MRHNA, SNTAGT. This CDR3 has 13 amino acids. CDR3 sequence (DNA): TGTGCCAGCAGTATGACAGGGTCCGGGGAGCTGTTTTTT. Its protein is CASSMTGSGELFF.

V and J are TRBV15 and TRBJ2-4; 7 bases agree with TRBD2. Per germline, CDR1 LNHNV and CDR2 YYDKDF (reference sequence). The CDR3 runs 16 residues. With 3 bases clipped from V and 2 bases from J, the junction kept 7 bases outside the gene matches. This CDR3 reads CATSRGGVESKNIQYF. CDR3 bases: TGTGCCACCAGCAGGGGGGGGGTGGAATCCAAAAACATTCAGTACTTC. Supplemented by reference TRBV15 and TRBJ2-4, the full variable domain reads DAMVIQNPRYQVTQFGKPVTLSCSQTLNHNVMYWYQQKSSQAPKLLFHYYDKDFNNEADTPDNFQSRRPNTSFCFLDIRSPGLGDTAMYLCATSRGGVESKNIQYFGAGTRLSVL.

The J gene is TRBJ2-5, the V gene TRBV19; a possible D gene is TRBD2 (6 bases). This CDR3 is built from 13 residues. Trimming left V 8 bases short and J 4 bases short, with 14 bases between. Germline V lookup: CDR1 LNHDA, CDR2 SQIVND (reference sequence). CDR3 sequence: CASQRVRGETQYF. Written as DNA, the CDR3 is TGTGCCAGTCAGCGGGTGAGGGGAGAGACCCAGTACTTC.

The V gene is TRBV18, the J gene TRBJ1-1; a weak D match, TRBD1 (5 bases). With 0 bases removed from V and 1 base from J, the gap between germline ends came to 12 bases. This CDR3 has 16 amino acids. Germline loops: CDR1 KGHSH, CDR2 LQKENI. The CDR3 nucleotides are TGTGCCAGCTCACCACCAGGGAGGGGCCAGAACACTGAAGCTTTCTTT. It specifies CASSPPGRGQNTEAFF.